These T cell receptor beta chains were read from a single sample in a study of cytomegalovirus exposure and HLA in healthy donors. Assay: immunoSEQ multiplex PCR; the TCRdb copy retains only in-frame clones and omits some. In the table there are 120,000 or so clones, roughly 78% of which are singletons. Sequencing was performed on PBMCs. The source of these receptors is a man aged 25-45 years in good health and CMV-seropositive. Both conserved end residues are part of each CDR3. D genes are given only for firm matches. Only some rows state a clone size, as once, few, many or a class for expanded clones.

d_call clone_size j_call v_call cdr3_nt cdr3_aa
NA NA TRBJ2-2 TRBV28 TGTGCCAGCACCCCCTTGGGCTCAAACACCGGGGAGCTGTTTTTT CASTPLGSNTGELFF
TRBD1 NA TRBJ1-6 TRBV30 TGTGCCTGGAGTGAGGACAGGGAGAATTCACCCCTCCACTTT CAWSEDRENSPLHF
TRBD2 NA TRBJ2-1 TRBV10-3 TGTGCCATCAAAGGGACTAGCGGGACCTACAATGAGCAGTTCTTC CAIKGTSGTYNEQFF
NA once TRBJ1-1 TRBV7-6 TGTGCCAGCAGCTTTTACAGGAACACTGAAGCTTTCTTT CASSFYRNTEAFF
TRBD1 NA TRBJ1-1 TRBV7-8 TGTGCCAGCAGCCAAGGACAGGTGGGCACTGAAGCTTTCTTT CASSQGQVGTEAFF
TRBD2 few TRBJ2-3 TRBV6-1 TGTGCCAGCAAAGGCGGGGGGGCCGGCCATACGCAGTATTTT CASKGGGAGHTQYF
NA NA TRBJ1-1 TRBV6-5 TGTGCCAGCAGTTACGACGGGGAGGGGACTGAAGCTTTCTTT CASSYDGEGTEAFF
NA once TRBJ2-5 TRBV30 TGTGCCTGGCAGACTCGCGGGGCTGAGACCCAGTACTTC CAWQTRGAETQYF
TRBD2 once TRBJ2-1 TRBV4-2 TGTGCCAGCAGCCAAGACGATAGCGGGGGGTACTCCTACAATGAGCAGTTCTTC CASSQDDSGGYSYNEQFF
NA NA TRBJ1-1 TRBV6-5 TGTGCCAGCACTACTACGAACACTGAAGCTTTCTTT CASTTTNTEAFF
TRBD1 NA TRBJ2-1 TRBV5-1 TGCGCCAGCAGCTTTTATAGGGACAGATCATACAATGAGCAGTTCTTC CASSFYRDRSYNEQFF
NA few TRBJ1-1 TRBV6-4 TGTGCCAGCAGTGAGGAGAGAAGCACTGAAGCTTTCTTT CASSEERSTEAFF
TRBD1 NA TRBJ1-1 TRBV2 TGTGCCAGCATAATCGGGACAGGGCCGGGGAACACTGAAGCTTTCTTT CASIIGTGPGNTEAFF
TRBD1 NA TRBJ1-5 TRBV6-1 TGTGCCAGCAGCGGCAGGGGGCGTCAGCCCCAGCATTTT CASSGRGRQPQHF
TRBD1 NA TRBJ2-5 TRBV27 TGCGCCAGCAAACTACAGGGGCACCAAGAGACCCAGTACTTC CASKLQGHQETQYF
NA NA TRBJ2-7 TRBV6-1 TGTGCCAGCAGTGAATTCAGGGACTACGAGCAGTACTTC CASSEFRDYEQYF
NA NA TRBJ1-5 TRBV9 TGTGCCAGCAGCGTTAGCCAGCCCCAGCATTTT CASSVSQPQHF
TRBD1 NA TRBJ1-1 TRBV2 TGTGCCAGCAGTCCCCGCCGGGACAGGGGAATGAAAACTGAAGCTTTCTTT CASSPRRDRGMKTEAFF
NA NA TRBJ1-6 TRBV19 TGTGCCAGTAGTATAGGTACAGTCATTAATTCACCCCTCCACTTT CASSIGTVINSPLHF
NA NA TRBJ2-3 TRBV30 TGTGCCTGGAGAACGACTAATTCGCAGTATTTT CAWRTTNSQYF
NA NA TRBJ1-6 TRBV9 TGTGCCAGCAGCGTACAGGGGAATTCACCCCTCCACTTT CASSVQGNSPLHF
TRBD1 NA TRBJ2-5 TRBV13 TGTGCCAGCAGCACCCGGGACAGGGAAGAGACCCAGTACTTC CASSTRDREETQYF
NA NA TRBJ2-5 TRBV6-1 TGTGCCAGCAGCGATGGGGGGGCCCAAGAGACCCAGTACTTC CASSDGGAQETQYF
NA few TRBJ1-2 TRBV30 TGTGCCTGGAGTGGATGGAGCGGCTATGGCTACACCTTC CAWSGWSGYGYTF
NA NA TRBJ1-5 TRBV6-4 TGTGCCAGCAAGGGGCAGCCCCAGCATTTT CASKGQPQHF
NA once TRBJ1-1 TRBV7-3 TGTGCCAGCAGCTTGGTGGGGGGGGCGAGCACTGAAGCTTTCTTT CASSLVGGASTEAFF
NA NA TRBJ2-7 TRBV14 TGTGCCAGCAGCCACGGGAGTTACGAGCAGTACTTC CASSHGSYEQYF
NA NA TRBJ2-1 TRBV5-1 TGCGCCACCAGGGGAGCGGTTGGTGAGCAGTTCTTC CATRGAVGEQFF
NA few TRBJ1-2 TRBV28 TGTGCCGCCACGGGGGAGGACTATGGCTACACCTTC CAATGEDYGYTF
NA NA TRBJ1-5 TRBV6-5 TGTGCCAGCAGTGAAGGGGGATCGGATCAGCCCCAGCATTTT CASSEGGSDQPQHF
TRBD1 NA TRBJ2-7 TRBV6-1 TGTGCCAGCAGCGCTGACAGGGCCTACGAGCAGTACTTC CASSADRAYEQYF
NA NA TRBJ1-2 TRBV12-5 TGTGCTAGTGGCGCGGACAGCGCCTATGGCTACACCTTC CASGADSAYGYTF
TRBD2 NA TRBJ2-3 TRBV19 TGTGCCAGTAGTTTCGGGACTAACACAGATACGCAGTATTTT CASSFGTNTDTQYF
NA NA TRBJ2-5 TRBV30 TGTGCCTGGAGGCTTGGCCTGGGGAGAGCCCGCCAAGAGACCCAGTACTTC CAWRLGLGRARQETQYF
NA NA TRBJ1-2 TRBV2 TGTGCCACATGGTCCCTACGCAACTATGGCTACACCTTC CATWSLRNYGYTF
TRBD1 NA TRBJ1-2 TRBV10-2 TGCGCCAGCAGTGAGTCACAGGGGGCTGGATATGGCTACACCTTC CASSESQGAGYGYTF
NA NA TRBJ2-6 TRBV29-1 TGCAGCGTTTCCCAGGGGGGGGCCAACGTCCTGACTTTC CSVSQGGANVLTF
NA NA TRBJ2-4 TRBV19 TGTGCCAGTAGTCAACAGGGACCGGAATTGTGGAACATTCAGTACTTC CASSQQGPELWNIQYF
NA NA TRBJ1-1 TRBV6-5 TGTGCCAGCAGTTATCACAGGACGGGCACTGAAGCTTTCTTT CASSYHRTGTEAFF